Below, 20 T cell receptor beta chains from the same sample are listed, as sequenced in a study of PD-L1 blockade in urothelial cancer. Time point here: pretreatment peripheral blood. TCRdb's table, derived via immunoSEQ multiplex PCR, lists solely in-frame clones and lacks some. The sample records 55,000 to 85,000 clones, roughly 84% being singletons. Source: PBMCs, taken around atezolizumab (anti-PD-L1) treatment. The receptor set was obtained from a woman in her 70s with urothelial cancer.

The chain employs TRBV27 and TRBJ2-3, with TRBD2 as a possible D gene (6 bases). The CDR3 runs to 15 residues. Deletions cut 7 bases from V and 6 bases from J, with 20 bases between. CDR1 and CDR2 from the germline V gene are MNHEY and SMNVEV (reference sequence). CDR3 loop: CASKKEGLGDDTQYF. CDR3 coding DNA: TGTGCCAGCAAAAAGGAGGGCTTAGGAGACGATACGCAGTATTTT.

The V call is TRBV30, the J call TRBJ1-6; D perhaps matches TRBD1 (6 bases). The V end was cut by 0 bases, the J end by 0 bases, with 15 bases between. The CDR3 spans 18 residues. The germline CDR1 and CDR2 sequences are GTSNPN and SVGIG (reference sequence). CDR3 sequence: CAWSVRAGESSYNSPLHF. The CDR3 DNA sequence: TGTGCCTGGAGTGTTCGGGCAGGGGAGAGCTCCTATAATTCACCCCTCCACTTT.

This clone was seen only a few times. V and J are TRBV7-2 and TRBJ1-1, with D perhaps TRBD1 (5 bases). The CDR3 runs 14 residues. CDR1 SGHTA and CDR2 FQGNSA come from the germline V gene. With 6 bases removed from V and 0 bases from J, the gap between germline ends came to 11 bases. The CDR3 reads CASRETVMNTEAFF. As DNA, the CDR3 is TGTGCCAGCAGAGAGACAGTGATGAACACTGAAGCTTTCTTT.

This CDR3 is CASSPRGETQYF. The CDR3 nucleotides are TGCGCCAGCAGTCCCCGCGGAGAGACCCAGTACTTC. The chain uses TRBV10-2 and TRBJ2-5; D is unclear. CDR1 and CDR2 from the germline V gene are WSHSY and SAAADI. The CDR3 totals 12 residues. V lost 5 bases and J 4 bases, leaving 8 bases between the germline ends.

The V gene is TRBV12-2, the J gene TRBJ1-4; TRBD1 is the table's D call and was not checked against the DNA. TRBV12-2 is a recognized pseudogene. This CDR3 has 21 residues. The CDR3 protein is CASRFSQTPGPDGQANEKLFF. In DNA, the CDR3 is TGTGCAAGTCGCTTTAGTCAGACGCCTGGTCCCGACGGACAGGCTAATGAAAAACTGTTTTTT.

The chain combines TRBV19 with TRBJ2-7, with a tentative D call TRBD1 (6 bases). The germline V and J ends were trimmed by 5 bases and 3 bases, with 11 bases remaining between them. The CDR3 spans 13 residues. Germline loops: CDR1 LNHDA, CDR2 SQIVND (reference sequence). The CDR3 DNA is TGTGCCAGTAGTTCGGAACAGGGCTACGAGCAGTACTTC. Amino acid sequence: CASSSEQGYEQYF.

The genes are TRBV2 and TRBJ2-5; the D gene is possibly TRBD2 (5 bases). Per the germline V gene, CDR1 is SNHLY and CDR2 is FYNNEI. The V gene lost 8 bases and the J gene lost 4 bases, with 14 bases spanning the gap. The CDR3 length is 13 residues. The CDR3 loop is CASGSERGETQYF. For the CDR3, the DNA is TGTGCCAGCGGTAGCGAACGAGGAGAGACCCAGTACTTC.

The CDR3 sequence: CASSQAPGGSDAFF. DNA for the CDR3: TGCGCCAGCAGCCAGGCGCCAGGGGGATCGGATGCTTTCTTT. This chain uses TRBV4-3 with TRBJ1-1; 7 positions agree with TRBD1. Trimming cost V 3 bases and J 11 bases; bases outside gene matches: 12. CDR1 LGHNA and CDR2 YSLEER come from the germline V gene. This CDR3 spans 14 amino acids.

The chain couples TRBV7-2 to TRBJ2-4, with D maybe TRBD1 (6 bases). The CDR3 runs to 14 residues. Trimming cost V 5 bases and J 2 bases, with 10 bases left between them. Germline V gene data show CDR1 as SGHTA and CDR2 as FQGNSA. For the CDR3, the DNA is TGTGCCAGCAGCCCGGACAGTACCAAAAACATTCAGTACTTC. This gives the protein CASSPDSTKNIQYF.

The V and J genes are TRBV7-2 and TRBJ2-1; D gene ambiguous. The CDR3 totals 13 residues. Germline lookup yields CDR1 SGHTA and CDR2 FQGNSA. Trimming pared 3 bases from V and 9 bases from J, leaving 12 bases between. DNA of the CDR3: TGTGCCAGCAGCTTCCGCCGAGAAGCTGAGCAGTTCTTC. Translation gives CASSFRREAEQFF.

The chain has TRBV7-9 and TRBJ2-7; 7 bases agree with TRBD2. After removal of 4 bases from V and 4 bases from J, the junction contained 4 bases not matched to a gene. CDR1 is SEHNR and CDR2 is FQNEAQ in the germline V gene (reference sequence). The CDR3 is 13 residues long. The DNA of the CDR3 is TGTGCCAGCAGCTCGAGGACTAGATACGAGCAGTACTTC. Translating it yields CASSSRTRYEQYF.

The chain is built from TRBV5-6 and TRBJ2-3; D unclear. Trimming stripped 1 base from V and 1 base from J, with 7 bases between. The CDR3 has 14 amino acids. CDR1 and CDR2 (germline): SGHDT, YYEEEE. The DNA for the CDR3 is TGTGCCAGCAGCTTGATACGGGGCACAGATACGCAGTATTTT. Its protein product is CASSLIRGTDTQYF.

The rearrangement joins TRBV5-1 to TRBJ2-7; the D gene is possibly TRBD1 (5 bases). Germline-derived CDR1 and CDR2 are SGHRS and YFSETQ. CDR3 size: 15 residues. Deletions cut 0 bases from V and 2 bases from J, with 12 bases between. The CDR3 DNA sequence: TGCGCCAGCAGCTTGGTCCAGGGTGCAACCTACGAGCAGTACTTC. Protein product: CASSLVQGATYEQYF.

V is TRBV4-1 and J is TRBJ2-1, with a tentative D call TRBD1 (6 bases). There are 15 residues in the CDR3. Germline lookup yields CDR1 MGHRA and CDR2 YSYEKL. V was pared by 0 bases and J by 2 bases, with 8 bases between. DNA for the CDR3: TGCGCCAGCAGCCAAGACAGGGGTACCTACAATGAGCAGTTCTTC. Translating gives CASSQDRGTYNEQFF.

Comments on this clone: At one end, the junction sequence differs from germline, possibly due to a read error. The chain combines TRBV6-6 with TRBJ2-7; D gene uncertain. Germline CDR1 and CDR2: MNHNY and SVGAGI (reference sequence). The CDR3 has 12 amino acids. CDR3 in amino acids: CASSDFPNEQYF. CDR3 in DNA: TGCGCCAGCAGTGACTTTCCTAACGAGCAGTACTTC.

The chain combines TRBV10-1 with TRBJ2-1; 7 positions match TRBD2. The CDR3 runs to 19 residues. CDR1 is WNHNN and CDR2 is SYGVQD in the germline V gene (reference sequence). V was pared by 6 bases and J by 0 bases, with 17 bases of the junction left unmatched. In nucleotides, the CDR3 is TGCGCCAGCAGGGAAGTTCCTAGCGGCAGATTGGGCTCCTACAATGAGCAGTTCTTC. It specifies CASREVPSGRLGSYNEQFF.

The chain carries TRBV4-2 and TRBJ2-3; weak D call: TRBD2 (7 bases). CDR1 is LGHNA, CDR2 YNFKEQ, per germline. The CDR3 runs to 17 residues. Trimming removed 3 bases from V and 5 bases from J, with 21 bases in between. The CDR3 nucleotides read TGTGCCAGCAGCCAGGCAGGGGCGGGAGTAGCGGTAGATACGCAGTATTTT. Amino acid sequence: CASSQAGAGVAVDTQYF.

The CDR3 DNA sequence: TGTGCCAGCAGCCTCGAGACAGGGATGACTGAAGCTTTCTTT. Translation: CASSLETGMTEAFF. This chain joins TRBV5-6 and TRBJ1-1; 7 positions match TRBD1. Germline CDR1 reads SGHDT; CDR2 reads YYEEEE. J lost 5 bases, V lost 4 bases, and 8 bases had no gene match. The CDR3 loop spans 14 amino acids.

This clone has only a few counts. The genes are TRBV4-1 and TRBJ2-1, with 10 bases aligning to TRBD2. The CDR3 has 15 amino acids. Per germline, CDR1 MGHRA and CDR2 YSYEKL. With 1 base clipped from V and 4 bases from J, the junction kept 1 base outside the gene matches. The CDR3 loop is CASSQVAGGYNEQFF. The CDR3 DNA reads TGCGCCAGCAGCCAAGTAGCGGGGGGTTACAATGAGCAGTTCTTC.

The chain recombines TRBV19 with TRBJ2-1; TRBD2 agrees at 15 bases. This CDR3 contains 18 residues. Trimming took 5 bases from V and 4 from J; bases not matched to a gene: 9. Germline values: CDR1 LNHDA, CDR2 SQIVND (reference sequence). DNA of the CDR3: TGTGCCAGTAGTCCCGGACTAGCGGGAGGGCCTCATTACAATGAGCAGTTCTTC. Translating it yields CASSPGLAGGPHYNEQFF.